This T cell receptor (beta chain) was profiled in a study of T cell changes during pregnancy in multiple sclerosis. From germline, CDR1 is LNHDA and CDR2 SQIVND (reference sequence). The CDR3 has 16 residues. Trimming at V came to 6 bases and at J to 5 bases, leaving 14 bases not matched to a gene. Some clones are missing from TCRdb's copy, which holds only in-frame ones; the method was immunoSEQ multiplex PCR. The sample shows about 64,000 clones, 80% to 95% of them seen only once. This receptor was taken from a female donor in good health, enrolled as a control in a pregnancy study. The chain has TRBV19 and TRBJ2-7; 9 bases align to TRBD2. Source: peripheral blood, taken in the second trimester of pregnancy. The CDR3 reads CASRRTAGGPNHEQYF. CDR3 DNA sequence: TGTGCCAGTAGAAGGACAGCGGGAGGCCCGAACCACGAGCAGTACTTC.